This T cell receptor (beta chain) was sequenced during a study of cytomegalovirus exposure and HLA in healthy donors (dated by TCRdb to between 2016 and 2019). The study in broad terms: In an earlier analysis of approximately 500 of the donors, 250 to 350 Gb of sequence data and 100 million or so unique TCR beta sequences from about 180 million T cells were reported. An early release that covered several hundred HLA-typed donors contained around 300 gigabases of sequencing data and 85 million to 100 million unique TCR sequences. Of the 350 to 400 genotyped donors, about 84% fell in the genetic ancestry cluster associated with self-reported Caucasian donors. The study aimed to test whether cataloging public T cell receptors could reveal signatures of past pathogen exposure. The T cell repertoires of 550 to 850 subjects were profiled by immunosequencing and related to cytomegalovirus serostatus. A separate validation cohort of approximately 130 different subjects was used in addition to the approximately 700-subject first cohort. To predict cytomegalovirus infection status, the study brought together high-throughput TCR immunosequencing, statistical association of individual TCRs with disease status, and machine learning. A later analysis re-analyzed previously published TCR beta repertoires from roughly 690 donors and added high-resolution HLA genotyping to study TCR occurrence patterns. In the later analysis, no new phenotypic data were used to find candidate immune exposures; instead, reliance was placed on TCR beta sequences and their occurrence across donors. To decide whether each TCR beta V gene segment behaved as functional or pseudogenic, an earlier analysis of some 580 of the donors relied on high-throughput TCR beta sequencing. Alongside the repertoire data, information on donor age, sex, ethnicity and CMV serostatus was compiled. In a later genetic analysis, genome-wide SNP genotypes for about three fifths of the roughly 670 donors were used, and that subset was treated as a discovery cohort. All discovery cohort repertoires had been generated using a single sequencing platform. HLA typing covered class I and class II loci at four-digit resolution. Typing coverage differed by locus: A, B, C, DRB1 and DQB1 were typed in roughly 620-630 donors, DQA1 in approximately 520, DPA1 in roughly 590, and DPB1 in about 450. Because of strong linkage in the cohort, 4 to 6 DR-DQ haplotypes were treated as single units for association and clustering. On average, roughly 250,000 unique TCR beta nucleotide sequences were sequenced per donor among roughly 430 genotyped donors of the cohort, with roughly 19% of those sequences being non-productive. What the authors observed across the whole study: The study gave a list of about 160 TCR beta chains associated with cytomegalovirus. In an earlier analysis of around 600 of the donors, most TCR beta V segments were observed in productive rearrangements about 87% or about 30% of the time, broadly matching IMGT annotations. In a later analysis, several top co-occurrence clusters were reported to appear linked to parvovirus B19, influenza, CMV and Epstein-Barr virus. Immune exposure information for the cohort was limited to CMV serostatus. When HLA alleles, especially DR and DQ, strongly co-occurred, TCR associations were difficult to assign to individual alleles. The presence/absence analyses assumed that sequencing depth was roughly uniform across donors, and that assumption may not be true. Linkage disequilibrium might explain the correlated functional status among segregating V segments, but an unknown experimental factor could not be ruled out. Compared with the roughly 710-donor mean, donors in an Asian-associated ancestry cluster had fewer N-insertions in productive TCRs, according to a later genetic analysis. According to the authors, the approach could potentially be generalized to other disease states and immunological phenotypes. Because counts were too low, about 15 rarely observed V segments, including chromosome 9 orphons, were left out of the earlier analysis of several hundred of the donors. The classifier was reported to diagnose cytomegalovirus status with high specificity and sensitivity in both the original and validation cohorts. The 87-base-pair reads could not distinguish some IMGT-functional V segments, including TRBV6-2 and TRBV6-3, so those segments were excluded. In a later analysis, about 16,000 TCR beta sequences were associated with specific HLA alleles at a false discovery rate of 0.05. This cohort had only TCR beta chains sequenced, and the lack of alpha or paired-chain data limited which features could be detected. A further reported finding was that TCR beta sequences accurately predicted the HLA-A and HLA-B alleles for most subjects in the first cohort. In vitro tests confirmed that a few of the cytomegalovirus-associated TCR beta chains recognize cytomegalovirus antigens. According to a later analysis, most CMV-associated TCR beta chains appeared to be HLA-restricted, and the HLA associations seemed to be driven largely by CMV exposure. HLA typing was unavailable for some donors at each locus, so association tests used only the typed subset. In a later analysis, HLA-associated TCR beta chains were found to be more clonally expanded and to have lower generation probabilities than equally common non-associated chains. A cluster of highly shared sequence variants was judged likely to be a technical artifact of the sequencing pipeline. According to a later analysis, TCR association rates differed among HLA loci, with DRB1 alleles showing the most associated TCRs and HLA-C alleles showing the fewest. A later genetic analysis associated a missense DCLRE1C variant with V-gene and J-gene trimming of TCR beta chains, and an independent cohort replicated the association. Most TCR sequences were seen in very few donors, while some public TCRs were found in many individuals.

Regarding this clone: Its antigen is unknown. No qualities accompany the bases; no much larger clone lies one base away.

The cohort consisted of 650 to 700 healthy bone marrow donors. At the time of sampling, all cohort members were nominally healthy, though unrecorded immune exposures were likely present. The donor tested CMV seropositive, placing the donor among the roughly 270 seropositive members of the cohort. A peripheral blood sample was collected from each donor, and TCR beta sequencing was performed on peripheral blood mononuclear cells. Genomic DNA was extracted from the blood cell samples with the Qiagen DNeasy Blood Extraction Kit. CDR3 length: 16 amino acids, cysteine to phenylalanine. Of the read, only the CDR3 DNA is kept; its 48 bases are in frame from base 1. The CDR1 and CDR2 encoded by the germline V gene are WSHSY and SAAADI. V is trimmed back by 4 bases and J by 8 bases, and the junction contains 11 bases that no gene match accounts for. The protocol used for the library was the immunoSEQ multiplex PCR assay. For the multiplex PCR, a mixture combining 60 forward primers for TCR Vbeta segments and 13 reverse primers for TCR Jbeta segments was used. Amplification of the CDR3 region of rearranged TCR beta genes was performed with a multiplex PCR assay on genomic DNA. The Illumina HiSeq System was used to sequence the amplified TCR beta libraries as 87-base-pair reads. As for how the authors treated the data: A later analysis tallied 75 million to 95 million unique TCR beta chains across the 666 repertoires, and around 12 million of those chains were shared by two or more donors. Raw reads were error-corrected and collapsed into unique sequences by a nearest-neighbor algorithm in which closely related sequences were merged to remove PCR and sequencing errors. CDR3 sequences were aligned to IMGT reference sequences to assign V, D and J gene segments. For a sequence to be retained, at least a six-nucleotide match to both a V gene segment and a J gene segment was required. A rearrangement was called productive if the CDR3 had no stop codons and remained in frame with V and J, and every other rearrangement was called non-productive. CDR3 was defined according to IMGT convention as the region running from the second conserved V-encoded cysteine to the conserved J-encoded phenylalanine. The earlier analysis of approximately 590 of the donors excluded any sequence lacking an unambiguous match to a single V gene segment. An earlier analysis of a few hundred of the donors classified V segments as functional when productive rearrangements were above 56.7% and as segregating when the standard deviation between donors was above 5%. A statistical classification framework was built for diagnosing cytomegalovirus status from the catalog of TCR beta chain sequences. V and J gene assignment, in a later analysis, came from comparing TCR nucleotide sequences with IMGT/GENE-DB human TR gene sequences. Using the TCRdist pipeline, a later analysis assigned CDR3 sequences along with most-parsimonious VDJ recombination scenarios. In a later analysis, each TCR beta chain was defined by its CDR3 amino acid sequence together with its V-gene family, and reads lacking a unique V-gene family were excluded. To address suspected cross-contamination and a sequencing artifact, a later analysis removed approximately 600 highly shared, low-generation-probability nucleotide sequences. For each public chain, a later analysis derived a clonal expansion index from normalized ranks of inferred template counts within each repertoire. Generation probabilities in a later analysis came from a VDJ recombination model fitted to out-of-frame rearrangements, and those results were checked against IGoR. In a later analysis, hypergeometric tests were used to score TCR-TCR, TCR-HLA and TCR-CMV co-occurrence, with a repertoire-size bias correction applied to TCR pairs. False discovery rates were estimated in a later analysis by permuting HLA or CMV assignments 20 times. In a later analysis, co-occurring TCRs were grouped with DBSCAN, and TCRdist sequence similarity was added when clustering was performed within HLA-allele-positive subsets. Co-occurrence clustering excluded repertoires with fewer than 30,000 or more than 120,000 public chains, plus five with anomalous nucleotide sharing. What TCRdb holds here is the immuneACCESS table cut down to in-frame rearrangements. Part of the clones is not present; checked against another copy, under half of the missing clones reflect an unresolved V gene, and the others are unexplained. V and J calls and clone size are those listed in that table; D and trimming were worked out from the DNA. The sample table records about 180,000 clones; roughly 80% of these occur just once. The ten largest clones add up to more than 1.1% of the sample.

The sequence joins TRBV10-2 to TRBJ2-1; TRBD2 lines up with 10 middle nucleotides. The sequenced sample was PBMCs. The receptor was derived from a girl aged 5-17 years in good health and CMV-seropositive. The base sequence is TGCGCCAGCAGTGCAGTTACTAGCGGGAATTTGGATGAGCAGTTCTTC. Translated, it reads CASSAVTSGNLDEQFF.